This T cell receptor (beta chain) appears in the sequencing data of a study of CXCR3-negative and CXCR3-positive naive CD8 T cells. Whole-study findings and limits: TRB CDR3s of CXCR3-positive naive cells were more hydrophobic than those of CXCR3-negative naive cells. Once cells were cryopreserved, CXCR3 expression went down partly, and most assays used fresh PBMCs.

CD45RO-CCR7+CD27+CD95- was the phenotype of naive CD8+ T cells. The CDR3 is 18 residues long. Germline loops: CDR1 SGHRS, CDR2 YFSETQ. The method, 5' RACE with UMI labels, was used to prepare the TRB cDNA libraries. TCRdb reprocessed the 5' RACE reads and stores each CDR3 protein as one record, lacking DNA. This table lists about 150,000 distinct CDR3 sequences. Concerning this clonotype itself: No antigen is known for it.

The sequence was obtained from a human donor in good health. Some clones in this sample may be carry-over from other donors' samples. The rearrangement uses TRBV5-1 and TRBJ2-6; without DNA, the TCRdb call of TRBD1 cannot be checked. Sequenced sample: naive CXCR3+ CD8+ T cells from blood. As for subset: CD45RO-CCR7+CD27+CD95- naive CD8+ T cells expressing CXCR3 (TNR3+). Here the CDR3 reads CASSSGQTIVSGANVLTF.